A single sample gave rise to the 21 T cell receptor beta chains below, sequenced in a study of cytomegalovirus exposure and HLA in healthy donors. Primers for the PCR totalled 60 Vbeta and 13 Jbeta. Sequencing was performed with immunoSEQ multiplex PCR; in TCRdb, only in-frame clones are kept and a portion is missing. The sample holds under 200,000 clones, 80% seen once. Sequences were obtained from PBMCs. Every receptor here comes from a man aged 35 to 55 in good health and CMV-seronegative.

V is TRBV27 and J is TRBJ1-3; D possibly corresponds to TRBD1 (5 bases). The CDR3 loop spans 13 amino acids. From germline, CDR1 is MNHEY and CDR2 SMNVEV (reference sequence). Trimming removed 6 bases at V and 2 bases at J, with 8 bases between. In DNA, the CDR3 is TGTGCCAGCAGAGCGGGGGCTGGAAACACCATATATTTT. The encoded protein is CASRAGAGNTIYF.

The rearrangement joins TRBV12-5 to TRBJ2-1; TRBD1 aligns across 10 bases. This CDR3 region has 15 residues. V lost 1 base to trimming and J lost 4 bases; unmatched junction nucleotides: 1. CDR1 and CDR2 from the germline V gene are LGHNT and FRNRAP. CDR3 amino acids: CASGLGTGGYNEQFF. Written as DNA, the CDR3 is TGTGCTAGTGGTTTGGGGACAGGGGGTTACAATGAGCAGTTCTTC.

The rearrangement joins TRBV14 to TRBJ1-2; TRBD1 might be the D (6 bases). The CDR3 is made up of 13 amino acids. Between the trimmed V and J ends, which lost 4 bases and 3 bases, there was a span of 9 bases. In germline, CDR1 is SGHDN, CDR2 FVKESK. The CDR3 protein is CASSPQGYYGYTF. DNA of the CDR3: TGTGCCAGCAGCCCTCAGGGGTACTATGGCTACACCTTC.

The V and J genes are TRBV21-1 and TRBJ2-7; the D segment call TRBD2 is taken from the table without a DNA check. TRBV21-1 is designated a pseudogene. CDR3 size: 20 residues. This chain's CDR3 is CASSLLGTSGRQASLYEQYF. The CDR3 bases are TGTGCCAGCAGCCTTCTCGGGACTAGCGGGAGGCAGGCCTCTCTCTACGAGCAGTACTTC.

This clone was seen a handful of times. The rearrangement joins TRBV7-9 to TRBJ1-1, with a tentative D call TRBD1 (5 bases). CDR1 SEHNR and CDR2 FQNEAQ come from the germline V gene (reference sequence). CDR3 length: 15 residues. V was pared by 5 bases and J by 2 bases, with 15 bases between. The CDR3 DNA follows: TGTGCCAGCAGCCGGGGGGAGGGACCTAACACTGAAGCTTTCTTT. This translates into CASSRGEGPNTEAFF.

Notes on this clone: The sample carries other DNA sequences with the same CDR3. The chain carries TRBV7-2 and TRBJ2-6; possible D gene TRBD1, 6 bases. V was pared by 2 bases and J by 2 bases, with 7 bases between. The germline V gene encodes CDR1 SGHTA and CDR2 FQGNSA. This CDR3 has 15 residues. The CDR3 region has the DNA TGTGCCAGCAGCTTACAGGGGACTGGGGCCAACGTCCTGACTTTC. Encoded protein: CASSLQGTGANVLTF.

The chain carries TRBV29-1 and TRBJ2-2, with D possibly being TRBD1 (5 bases). This CDR3 spans 13 amino acids. In germline, CDR1 is SQVTM, CDR2 ANQGSEA. V lost 5 bases to trimming and J lost 0 bases, with 7 bases between them. CDR3 protein: CSVRGANTGELFF. The CDR3 DNA sequence: TGCAGCGTTAGGGGTGCGAACACCGGGGAGCTGTTTTTT.

The rearrangement joins TRBV7-8 to TRBJ1-2; D not resolved. The CDR3 contains 14 residues. Germline CDR1 is SGHVS and CDR2 is FQNEAQ. The V and J ends lost 1 base and 2 bases respectively, with 8 bases between them. CDR3 nucleotides: TGTGCCAGCAGCTTAGAGGGAGACAACTATGGCTACACCTTC. Encoded protein: CASSLEGDNYGYTF.

This chain connects TRBV29-1 to TRBJ2-5; 12 nucleotides align to TRBD2. The CDR3 sequence is 13 residues long. V lost 7 bases and J lost 3; bases outside the gene matches: 3. CDR1 is SQVTM and CDR2 is ANQGSEA in the germline V gene. The CDR3 DNA reads TGCAGCGCACGGACTAGCGGGGAAGAGACCCAGTACTTC. Its translation: CSARTSGEETQYF.

Of note for this clone: Other DNA sequences in this sample translate to the same CDR3. The chain uses TRBV4-1 and TRBJ1-2; possibly TRBD1 for D (6 bases). The germline V and J ends were trimmed by 3 bases and 7 bases, with 21 bases remaining between them. CDR1 is MGHRA, CDR2 YSYEKL, per germline. The length of the CDR3 is 16 residues. CDR3 region: CASSQDGGARDIGYTF. In DNA form, the CDR3 reads TGCGCCAGCAGCCAGGATGGGGGGGCGCGGGATATTGGCTACACCTTC.

The chain combines TRBV5-1 with TRBJ1-2; TRBD1 aligns across 9 bases. The V and J ends lost 4 bases and 3 bases, in that order; junction bases with no gene match: 4. Germline CDR1 and CDR2: SGHRS and YFSETQ. This CDR3 contains 14 residues. The CDR3 region is CASSQQGADYGYTF. The CDR3 nucleotides read TGCGCCAGCAGCCAACAGGGGGCGGACTATGGCTACACCTTC.

The gene calls are TRBV4-1 and TRBJ1-2, with 7 bases aligning to TRBD1. The germline gives CDR1 MGHRA, CDR2 YSYEKL. V trimming: 4 bases; J trimming: 8 bases; junction bases outside the gene matches: 13. The CDR3 has 15 amino acids. This CDR3 is CASSPGQRLRGGYTF. CDR3 nucleotide sequence: TGCGCCAGCAGCCCGGGACAGCGATTACGGGGGGGCTACACCTTC.

The chain couples TRBV5-1 to TRBJ1-6, with 10 nucleotides matching TRBD1. CDR3 length equals 19 residues. V dropped 3 bases and J dropped 6; count of bases not matched to a gene: 15. Germline values: CDR1 SGHRS, CDR2 YFSETQ. In DNA, the CDR3 is TGCGCCAGCAGCTCACGGAATCGACAGGGGGCAAGCGGTAATTCACCCCTCCACTTT. As protein: CASSSRNRQGASGNSPLHF.

The chain joins TRBV19 to TRBJ2-7, with TRBD1 matching 8 bases. V lost 3 bases, J lost 1 base, and 2 bases stayed unmatched. CDR1 LNHDA and CDR2 SQIVND come from the germline V gene (reference sequence). The CDR3 length is 14 residues. CDR3 sequence (DNA): TGTGCCAGTAGTATGACAGGGGCTTCCTACGAGCAGTACTTC. This codes for CASSMTGASYEQYF.

V is TRBV4-3 and J is TRBJ1-2; D is perhaps TRBD1 (5 bases). This CDR3 comprises 15 residues. Trimming cost V 0 bases and J 3 bases, with 11 bases left between them. The germline gives CDR1 LGHNA, CDR2 YSLEER. CDR3 residues: CASSQDRGGYYGYTF. In nucleotides, the CDR3 is TGCGCCAGCAGCCAAGATCGGGGGGGGTACTATGGCTACACCTTC.

This clone was seen only once. The V and J genes are TRBV30 and TRBJ1-1, with D maybe TRBD1 (6 bases). Germline V gene sequence: CDR1 GTSNPN, CDR2 SVGIG (reference sequence). This CDR3 region has 14 residues. V was trimmed by 4 bases and J by 11 bases, leaving 23 bases between them. In DNA form, the CDR3 reads TGTGCCTGGATGGGGGGGGCGGAAGGGCCGAGGGCTTTCTTT. Its protein is CAWMGGAEGPRAFF.

In nucleotides, the CDR3 is TGTGCCAGCAGCTTGTACAGGGGCACAGATACGCAGTATTTT. As protein: CASSLYRGTDTQYF. V gene TRBV7-2 combines with J gene TRBJ2-3; possible D gene TRBD1, 6 bases. Between the trimmed V and J ends, which lost 3 bases and 1 base, there was a span of 8 bases. The CDR3 loop spans 14 amino acids. The germline CDR1 and CDR2 sequences are SGHTA and FQGNSA.

This chain uses TRBV7-2 with TRBJ2-5; TRBD2 matches at 7 bases. In germline, CDR1 is SGHTA, CDR2 FQGNSA. The CDR3 runs 13 residues. V lost 10 bases, J lost 3 bases, and 8 bases stayed unmatched. DNA for the CDR3: TGTGCCACCCGGGGGGTAGCGGAAGAGACCCAGTACTTC. This codes for CATRGVAEETQYF.

This sequence joins TRBV7-2 and TRBJ2-1; D is unresolved. V was clipped by 0 bases and J by 5 bases, with 11 bases between them. The germline CDR1 and CDR2 sequences are SGHTA and FQGNSA. This CDR3 has 15 residues. The CDR3 coding sequence is TGTGCCAGCAGCTTAGCGTTGGAACAGCACAATGAGCAGTTCTTC. This encodes CASSLALEQHNEQFF.

In its sample, this clone was seen once. J is TRBJ2-7 and V is TRBV5-4; TRBD2 agrees at 15 bases. The CDR3 sequence is 18 residues long. Germline loops: CDR1 SGHNT, CDR2 YYREEE (reference sequence). The junction had 9 bases not matched to a gene; V was cut back by 4 bases and J by 1 base. The DNA of the CDR3 is TGTGCCAGCAGCGACGGGGGGGGGACTAGCGGGAGGTCCTACGAGCAGTACTTC. This codes for CASSDGGGTSGRSYEQYF.

The J gene is TRBJ1-2, the V gene TRBV30; 10 bases fit TRBD1. V gave up 3 bases and J gave up 8 bases; unmatched junction bases: 6. The germline V gene has CDR1 GTSNPN and CDR2 SVGIG (reference sequence). The CDR3 is 13 residues long. DNA for the CDR3: TGTGCCTGGAGCTCGGGACAGGGGAGGGGCTACACCTTC. This translates into CAWSSGQGRGYTF.